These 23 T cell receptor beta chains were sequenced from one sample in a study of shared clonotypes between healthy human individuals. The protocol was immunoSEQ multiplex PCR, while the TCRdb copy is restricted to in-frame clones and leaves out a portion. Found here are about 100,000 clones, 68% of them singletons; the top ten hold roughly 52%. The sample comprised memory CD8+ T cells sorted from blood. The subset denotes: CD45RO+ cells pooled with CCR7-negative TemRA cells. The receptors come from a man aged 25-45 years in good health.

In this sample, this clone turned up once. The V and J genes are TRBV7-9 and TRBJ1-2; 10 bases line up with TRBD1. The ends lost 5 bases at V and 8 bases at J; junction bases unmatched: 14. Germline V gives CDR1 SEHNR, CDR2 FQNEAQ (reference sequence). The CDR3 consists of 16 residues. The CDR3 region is CASSPTGTGDNQGYTF. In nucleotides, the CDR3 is TGTGCCAGCAGCCCCACCGGGACAGGGGATAATCAGGGCTACACCTTC.

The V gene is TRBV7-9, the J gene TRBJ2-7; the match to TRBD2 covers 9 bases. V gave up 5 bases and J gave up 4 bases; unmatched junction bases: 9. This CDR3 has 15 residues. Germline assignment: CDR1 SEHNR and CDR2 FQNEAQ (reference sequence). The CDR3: CASSQDEAGGYEQYF. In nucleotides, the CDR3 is TGTGCCAGCAGCCAAGATGAAGCGGGAGGTTACGAGCAGTACTTC.

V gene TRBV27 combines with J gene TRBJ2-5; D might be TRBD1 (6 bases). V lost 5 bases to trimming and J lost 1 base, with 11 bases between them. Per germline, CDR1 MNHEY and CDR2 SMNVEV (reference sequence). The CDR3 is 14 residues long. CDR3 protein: CASSPQGPQETQYF. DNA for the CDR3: TGTGCCAGCAGTCCCCAGGGGCCCCAAGAGACCCAGTACTTC.

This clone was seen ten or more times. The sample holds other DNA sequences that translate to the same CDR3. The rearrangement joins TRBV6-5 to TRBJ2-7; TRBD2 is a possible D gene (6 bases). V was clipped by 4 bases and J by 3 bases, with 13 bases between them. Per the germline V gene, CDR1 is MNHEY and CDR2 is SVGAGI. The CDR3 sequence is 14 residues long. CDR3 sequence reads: CASSSGTGGYEQYF. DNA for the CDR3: TGTGCCAGCAGTTCCGGGACTGGGGGCTACGAGCAGTACTTC.

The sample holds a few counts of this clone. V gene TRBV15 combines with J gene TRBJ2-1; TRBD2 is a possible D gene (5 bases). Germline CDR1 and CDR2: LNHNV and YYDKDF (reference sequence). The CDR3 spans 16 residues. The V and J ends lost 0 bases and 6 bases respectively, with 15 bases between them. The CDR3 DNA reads TGTGCCACCAGCAGAGATTTTCAAGCGGCATCCAATGAGCAGTTCTTC. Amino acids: CATSRDFQAASNEQFF.

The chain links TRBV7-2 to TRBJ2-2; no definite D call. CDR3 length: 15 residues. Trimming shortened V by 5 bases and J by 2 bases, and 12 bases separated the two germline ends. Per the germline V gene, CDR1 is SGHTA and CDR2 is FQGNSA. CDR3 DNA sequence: TGTGCCAGCAGCGTTAAGCAGACAAACACCGGGGAGCTGTTTTTT. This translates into CASSVKQTNTGELFF.

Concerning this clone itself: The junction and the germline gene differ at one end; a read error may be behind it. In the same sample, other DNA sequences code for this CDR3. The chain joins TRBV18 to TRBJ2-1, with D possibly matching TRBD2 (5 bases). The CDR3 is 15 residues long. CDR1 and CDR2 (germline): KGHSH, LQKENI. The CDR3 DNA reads TGCGCCAGCTCACCCCGGGAACTCAGCTACAATGAGCAGTTCTTC. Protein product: CASSPRELSYNEQFF.

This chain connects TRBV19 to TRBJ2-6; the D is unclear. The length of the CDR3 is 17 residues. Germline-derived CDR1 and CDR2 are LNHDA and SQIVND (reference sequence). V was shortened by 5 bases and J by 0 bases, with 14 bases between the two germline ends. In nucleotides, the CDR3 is TGTGCCAGTAGTCTACGGACGGCGAGCTCTGGGGCCAACGTCCTGACTTTC. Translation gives CASSLRTASSGANVLTF. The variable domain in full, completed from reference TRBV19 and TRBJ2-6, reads DGGITQSPKYLFRKEGQNVTLSCEQNLNHDAMYWYRQDPGQGLRLIYYSQIVNDFQKGDIAEGYSVSREKKESFPLTVTSAQKNPTAFYLCASSLRTASSGANVLTFGAGSRLTVL.

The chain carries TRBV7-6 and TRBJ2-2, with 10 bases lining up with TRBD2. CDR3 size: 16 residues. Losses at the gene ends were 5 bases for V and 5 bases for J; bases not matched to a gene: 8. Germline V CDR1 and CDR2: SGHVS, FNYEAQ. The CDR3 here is CASSQELAGHTGELFF. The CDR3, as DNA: TGTGCCAGCAGCCAAGAACTAGCGGGACATACCGGGGAGCTGTTTTTT.

The CDR3, as DNA: TGTGCCAGCAGTGAACAGGGAGCTGTTGCGCCCCAGCATTTT. This codes for CASSEQGAVAPQHF. The chain employs TRBV6-1 and TRBJ1-5, with a possible D match to TRBD1 (5 bases). V was shortened by 2 bases and J by 9 bases, with 14 bases between the two germline ends. CDR3 length equals 14 residues. Germline V gene data show CDR1 as MNHNS and CDR2 as SASEGT.

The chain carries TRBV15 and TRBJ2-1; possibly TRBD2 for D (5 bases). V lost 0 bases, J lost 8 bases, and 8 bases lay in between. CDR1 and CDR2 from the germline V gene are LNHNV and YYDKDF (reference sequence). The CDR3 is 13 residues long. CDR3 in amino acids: CATSRDRRYEQFF. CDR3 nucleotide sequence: TGTGCCACCAGCAGAGATCGGAGGTATGAGCAGTTCTTC. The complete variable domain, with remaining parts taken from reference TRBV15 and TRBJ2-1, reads DAMVIQNPRYQVTQFGKPVTLSCSQTLNHNVMYWYQQKSSQAPKLLFHYYDKDFNNEADTPDNFQSRRPNTSFCFLDIRSPGLGDTAMYLCATSRDRRYEQFFGPGTRLTVL.

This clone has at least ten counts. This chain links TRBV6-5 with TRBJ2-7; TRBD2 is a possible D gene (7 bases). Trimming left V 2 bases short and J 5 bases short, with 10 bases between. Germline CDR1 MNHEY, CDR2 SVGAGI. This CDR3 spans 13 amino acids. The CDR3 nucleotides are TGTGCCAGCAGTTACACGGGGGGCAACGAGCAGTACTTC. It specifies CASSYTGGNEQYF.

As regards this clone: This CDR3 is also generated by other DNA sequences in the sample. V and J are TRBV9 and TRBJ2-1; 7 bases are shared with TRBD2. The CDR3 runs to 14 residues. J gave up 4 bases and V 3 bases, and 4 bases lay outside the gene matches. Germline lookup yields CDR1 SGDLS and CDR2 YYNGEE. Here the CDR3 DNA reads TGTGCCAGCAGCGGTTCGGGGGGATACAATGAGCAGTTCTTC. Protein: CASSGSGGYNEQFF. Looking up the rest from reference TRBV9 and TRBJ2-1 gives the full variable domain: DSGVTQTPKHLITATGQRVTLRCSPRSGDLSVYWYQQSLDQGLQFLIQYYNGEERAKGNILERFSAQQFPDLHSELNLSSLELGDSALYFCASSGSGGYNEQFFGPGTRLTVL.

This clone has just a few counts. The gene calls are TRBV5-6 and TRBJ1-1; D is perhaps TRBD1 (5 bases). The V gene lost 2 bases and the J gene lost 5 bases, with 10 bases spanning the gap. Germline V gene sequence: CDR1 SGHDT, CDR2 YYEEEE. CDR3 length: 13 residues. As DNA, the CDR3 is TGTGCCAGCAGCTTTGGGGGAGGTACTGAAGCTTTCTTT. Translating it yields CASSFGGGTEAFF.

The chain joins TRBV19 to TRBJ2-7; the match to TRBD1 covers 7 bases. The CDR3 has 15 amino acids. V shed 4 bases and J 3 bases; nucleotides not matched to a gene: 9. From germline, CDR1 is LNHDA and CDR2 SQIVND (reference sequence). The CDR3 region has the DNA TGTGCCAGTAGTAGATACGGACAGGCGGGCTACGAGCAGTACTTC. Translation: CASSRYGQAGYEQYF.

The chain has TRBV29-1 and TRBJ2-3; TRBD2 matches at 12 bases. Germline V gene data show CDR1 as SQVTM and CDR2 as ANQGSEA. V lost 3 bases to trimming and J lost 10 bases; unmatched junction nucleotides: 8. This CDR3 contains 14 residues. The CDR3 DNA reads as TGCAGCGTTGACGGCTCTAGCGGGAGGGCCGCGCAGTATTTT. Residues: CSVDGSSGRAAQYF.

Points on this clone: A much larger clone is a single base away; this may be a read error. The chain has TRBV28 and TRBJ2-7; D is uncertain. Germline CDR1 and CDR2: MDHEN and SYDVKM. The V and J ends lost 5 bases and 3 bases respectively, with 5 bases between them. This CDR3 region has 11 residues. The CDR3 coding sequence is TGTGCCAGCAGTGCGAACTACGAGCAGTACTTC. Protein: CASSANYEQYF. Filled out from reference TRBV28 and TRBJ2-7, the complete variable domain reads DVKVTQSSRYLVKRTGEKVFLECVQDMDHENMFWYRQDPGLGLRLIYFSYDVKMKEKGDIPEGYSVSREKKERFSLILESASTNQTSMYLCASSANYEQYFGPGTRLTVT.

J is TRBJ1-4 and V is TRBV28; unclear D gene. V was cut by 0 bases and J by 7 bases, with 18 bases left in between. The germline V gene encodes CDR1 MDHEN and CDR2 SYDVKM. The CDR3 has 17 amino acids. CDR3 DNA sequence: TGTGCCAGCAGTTTATGGCTCGTGGGAAAAGGAGGTGAAAAACTGTTTTTT. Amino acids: CASSLWLVGKGGEKLFF.

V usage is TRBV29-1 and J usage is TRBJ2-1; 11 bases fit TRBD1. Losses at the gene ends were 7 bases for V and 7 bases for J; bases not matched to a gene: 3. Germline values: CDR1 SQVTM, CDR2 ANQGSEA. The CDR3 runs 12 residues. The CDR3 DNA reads TGCAGCGCTGGGACAGGGGGGAATGAGCAGTTCTTC. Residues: CSAGTGGNEQFF.

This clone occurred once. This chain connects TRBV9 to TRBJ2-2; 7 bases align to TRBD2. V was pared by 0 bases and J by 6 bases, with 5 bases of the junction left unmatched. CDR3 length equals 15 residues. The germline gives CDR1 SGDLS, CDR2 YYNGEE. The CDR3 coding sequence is TGTGCCAGCAGCGTAGCGGTGAGCGGGGCCGGGGAGCTGTTTTTT. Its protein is CASSVAVSGAGELFF.

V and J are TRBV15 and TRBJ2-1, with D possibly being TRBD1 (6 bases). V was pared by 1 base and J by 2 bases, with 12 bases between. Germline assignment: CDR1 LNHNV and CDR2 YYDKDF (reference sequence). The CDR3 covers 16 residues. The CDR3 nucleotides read TGTGCCACCAGCAGAGGTCAGGGGCGAACCTACAATGAGCAGTTCTTC. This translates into CATSRGQGRTYNEQFF.

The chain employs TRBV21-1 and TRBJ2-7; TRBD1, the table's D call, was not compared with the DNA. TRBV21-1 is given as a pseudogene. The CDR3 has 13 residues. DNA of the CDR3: TGTGCCAGCAGCAGCGACAGGGGGGAGCGGCAGTACTTC. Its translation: CASSSDRGERQYF.

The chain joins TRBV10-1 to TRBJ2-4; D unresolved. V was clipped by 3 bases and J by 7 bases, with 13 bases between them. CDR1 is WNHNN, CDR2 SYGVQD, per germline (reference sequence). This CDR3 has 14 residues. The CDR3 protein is CASSDIGVGNIQYF. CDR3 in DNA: TGCGCCAGCAGTGACATCGGAGTGGGTAACATTCAGTACTTC.